The clone carrying this T cell receptor beta chain was seen a handful of times. Its antigen remains unidentified. This CDR3 is 14 amino acids long. Germline CDR1 MGHRA, CDR2 YSYEKL. Trimming left V 0 bases short and J 0 bases short, with 4 bases between. The authors obtained over 95% purity in all sorted populations. Expressed TCRB transcripts were sequenced because the isolated RNA had all been reverse transcribed beforehand. Assay: immunoSEQ multiplex PCR; the TCRdb copy retains only in-frame clones and omits some. The data show 250,000 to 350,000 clones, with roughly an eighth seen just once and 0.015% to 0.02% held by the top ten. This record belongs to a study of beta chain features in type 1 diabetes. Findings and caveats of the study: PCR might pick shorter templates more often, in the same way for patients and controls. Shorter TCRB CDR3s, moderately but significantly so, marked every one of the four CD4+ subsets in Type 1 diabetes patients.

The origin of this receptor is a man aged 25-40 years with type 1 diabetes. The sequenced sample consisted of naive CD4+ T cells from blood. This chain links TRBV4-1 with TRBJ2-3, with D unresolved. DNA of the CDR3: TGCGCCAGCAGCCAAGACCCTAGCACAGATACGCAGTATTTT. This gives the protein CASSQDPSTDTQYF.